One and the same sample provided the 3 T cell receptor beta chains below, sequenced in a study of blood T cells in healthy people across ages. A second 7 to 11 cycle PCR used barcoded and J-beta primers. TCRdb reanalysed the 5' RACE reads using MiXCR and keeps one entry per CDR3 protein. Counted here are some 640,000 distinct CDR3 sequences, about 30% occurring once; the ten biggest clones make up 15% to 17%. What was sequenced was blood. Source of these receptors: an elderly woman in good health.

In its sample, this clonotype was seen a few times. A read error is possible here, since a much larger clone lies one base away. The chain joins TRBV12-3 or TRBV12-4 to TRBJ2-4; either TRBD1 or TRBD2 may fit D (7 bases each). The J call is in doubt because the DNA end fits TRBJ2-7 better. The CDR3 is 14 amino acids. The CDR3 bases are TGTACCAGCACCGGGGGAGGGGGCCCCTACGAGCAGTACTTC. Encoded protein: CTSTGGGGPYEQYF.

The CDR3 is CASLQGREFYEQYF. CDR3 coding DNA: TGCGCCAGTCTGCAGGGCAGGGAGTTCTACGAGCAGTACTTC. V gene TRBV10-2 combines with J gene TRBJ2-7; the D gene could be TRBD1 or TRBD2 (5 bases each). CDR3 length: 14 amino acids. V was cut by 9 bases and J by 3 bases, with 18 bases left in between. Germline values: CDR1 WSHSY, CDR2 SAAADI.

This clonotype was detected ten times or more. This chain links TRBV2 with TRBJ2-5; 11 bases match TRBD1. Germline loops: CDR1 SNHLY, CDR2 FYNNEI. This CDR3 is built from 16 residues. The ends lost 3 bases at V and 4 bases at J; junction bases unmatched: 7. The CDR3 DNA sequence: TGTGCCAGCAGTGATGTGGGACAGGGGGTCGGAGAGACCCAGTACTTC. This translates into CASSDVGQGVGETQYF.